Presented here are 27 T cell receptor beta chains from one specimen sequenced in a study of tumor-infiltrating lymphocytes in primary liver carcinoma. Reverse transcription of 500 to 650 ng total RNA with a constant-region primer produced TCR beta cDNA. Modified slightly, ARM-PCR produced TCR beta libraries over three nested multiplex PCR rounds. The first two PCR rounds used TRBV1-TRBV30 primers with a Cbeta primer, around 10 cycles each. One entry per CDR3 protein, called by TCRdb with MiXCR from the multiplex PCR reads. The sample includes about 180,000 distinct CDR3 sequences, about 60% of them seen just once. Both blood RNA, taken from unsorted whole blood, and germline DNA were extracted. The sequenced sample was peripheral blood. These receptors were taken from a man aged 35-49 years with primary liver carcinoma and hepatitis B virus infection.

This clonotype was seen a handful of times. The J gene is TRBJ2-7, the V gene TRBV5-1; TRBD1 agrees at 7 bases. CDR1 and CDR2 (germline): SGHRS, YFSETQ. The CDR3 runs 14 residues. The V segment lost 4 bases and the J segment 1 base; nucleotides outside the gene matches: 5. The CDR3 protein is CASSLTGESYEQYF. As DNA, the CDR3 is TGCGCCAGCAGCCTTACAGGGGAATCCTACGAGCAGTACTTC.

For this clonotype: A clone one base away is much larger, so this may be a read error. For the CDR3, the DNA is TGTGTCAGCAGCTTATTGACAGATGGCTACACCTTC. Translation gives CVSSLLTDGYTF. The chain is built from TRBV11-2 and TRBJ1-2, with D perhaps TRBD1 (5 bases). Germline values: CDR1 SGHAT, CDR2 FQNNGV. The CDR3 spans 12 residues.

The sample holds one count of this clonotype. The conserved final phenylalanine or tryptophan is absent from the CDR3, which likely points to a read error. No DNA is shown, since the ends of the CDR3 on it are uncertain; the CDR3 is the one TCRdb lists. The chain joins TRBV11-2 to TRBJ2-1; the table's D call of TRBD2 was not tested on the DNA. Both ends counted, the CDR3 spans 13 residues. CDR1 and CDR2 (germline): SGHAT, FQNNGV. Here the CDR3 reads CASSTGPINELFI.

This clonotype was seen repeatedly, ten times or more. At one end, the junction sequence differs from germline, possibly due to a read error. J is TRBJ2-7 and V is TRBV11-2; weak D call: TRBD2 (6 bases). The germline CDR1 and CDR2 sequences are SGHAT and FQNNGV. CDR3 size: 15 residues. The CDR3 DNA sequence: TGTGCCGGCAGTTCCTACCGACGGGGGTACTACGAGCAGTACTTC. Amino acid sequence: CAGSSYRRGYYEQYF.

This clonotype appeared many times. The chain uses TRBV4-1 and TRBJ1-5; perhaps TRBD1 as D (6 bases). This CDR3 region has 15 residues. V lost 6 bases and J lost 6, with 18 bases in between. CDR1 is MGHRA and CDR2 is YSYEKL in the germline V gene. The CDR3 protein is CASSPGEVGLQPQHF. DNA of the CDR3: TGCGCCAGCAGTCCAGGGGAGGTTGGTCTTCAGCCCCAGCATTTT.

Comment on this clonotype: Since the CDR3 does not end with the conserved phenylalanine or tryptophan, this likely comes from a read error. CDR3 in DNA: TGTGCCAGCAGCTTAGGTCAGGAGTATGGCTACACCTTG. It translates to CASSLGQEYGYTL. The chain is built from TRBV11-2 and TRBJ1-2, with D unresolved. The V gene's germline CDR1 is SGHAT and CDR2 FQNNGV. The CDR3 totals 13 residues. V dropped 1 base and J dropped 5 bases, with 8 bases sitting between them.

The V and J genes are TRBV6-4 and TRBJ2-1; D is undetermined. Germline CDR1 is MRHNA and CDR2 is SNTAGT. The CDR3 spans 18 residues. V lost 3 bases, J lost 0 bases, and 18 bases lay in between. The CDR3 protein is CASSERGSSASSYNEQFF. The DNA for the CDR3 is TGTGCCAGCAGTGAGCGTGGCTCGTCTGCAAGCTCCTACAATGAGCAGTTCTTC.

This rearrangement joins TRBV14 to TRBJ2-5; the D gene is possibly TRBD1 (5 bases). The CDR3 is made up of 16 amino acids. V lost 1 base and J lost 2, with 14 bases in between. CDR1 is SGHDN, CDR2 FVKESK, per germline. CDR3 nucleotides: TGTGCCAGCAGCCAAGGTTACAGGACCGTACAAGAGACCCAGTACTTC. This codes for CASSQGYRTVQETQYF.

With regard to this clonotype: A much larger clone is a single base away; this may be a read error. J is TRBJ2-5 and V is TRBV29-1, with D uncertain. CDR3 length: 11 amino acids. Germline CDR1 reads SQVTM; CDR2 reads ANQGSEA. The CDR3 protein is CGVVVAETQYF. In DNA form, the CDR3 reads TGCGGCGTTGTGGTGGCTGAGACCCAGTACTTC.

The rearrangement uses TRBV5-1 and TRBJ1-4, with unresolved D. The V gene lost 2 bases and the J gene lost 7 bases, with 15 bases spanning the gap. Germline V gene lookup returns CDR1 SGHRS and CDR2 YFSETQ. The CDR3 runs to 15 residues. The CDR3 DNA sequence: TGCGCCAGCAGCTTTGAGGACGCTGCTACTGAAAAACTGTTTTTT. Translating gives CASSFEDAATEKLFF.

As concerns this clonotype: Sequence at one end of the junction differs from germline and may be a read error. The chain couples TRBV14 to TRBJ1-1; D is undetermined. CDR3 length equals 12 residues. CDR1 is SGHDN, CDR2 FVKESK, per germline. CDR3 sequence: CSSSQDRAEAFF. The CDR3 DNA follows: TGTTCCAGCAGCCAAGATCGGGCTGAAGCTTTCTTT.

As concerns this clonotype: This may be a read error, as it is one base from a much larger clone. The rearrangement uses TRBV29-1 and TRBJ2-5, with D maybe TRBD1 (6 bases). Trimming removed 3 bases from V and 2 bases from J, with 16 bases in between. This CDR3 has 15 amino acids. Germline V lookup: CDR1 SQVTM, CDR2 ANQGSEA. In nucleotides, the CDR3 is TGCAGCGTTGAGGGGGACAAGGAGCAGCAAGAGACCCAGTACTTC. Its protein is CSVEGDKEQQETQYF.

The chain links TRBV11-2 to TRBJ1-2; a weak D match, TRBD1 (6 bases). The CDR3 consists of 14 residues. V was pared by 5 bases and J by 10 bases, with 20 bases between. From germline, CDR1 is SGHAT and CDR2 FQNNGV. CDR3 in amino acids: CASSAVTGLDDYTF. CDR3 coding DNA: TGTGCCAGCAGCGCTGTAACAGGGCTCGATGACTACACCTTC.

On this clonotype: With a much larger clone just one base away, this may be a read error. The chain carries TRBV11-2 and TRBJ1-4, with D hard to call. Germline lookup yields CDR1 SGHAT and CDR2 FQNNGV. V was cut by 7 bases and J by 0 bases, with 9 bases left in between. The CDR3 has 14 amino acids. The CDR3 sequence: CASNETATNEKLFF. In DNA, the CDR3 is TGTGCCAGCAACGAGACCGCAACTAATGAAAAACTGTTTTTT.

The chain links TRBV6-5 to TRBJ1-2; D gene uncertain. The V gene's germline CDR1 is MNHEY and CDR2 SVGAGI. The V gene lost 0 bases and the J gene lost 1 base, with 12 bases spanning the gap. The CDR3 length is 16 residues. CDR3 nucleotide sequence: TGTGCCAGCAGTTACTCGAGTCAGATCCTTAACTATGGCTACACCTTC. Protein product: CASSYSSQILNYGYTF.

Note on this clonotype: This may stem from a read error, because a much larger clone lies one nucleotide away. This chain uses TRBV4-2 with TRBJ2-7, with 8 bases aligning to TRBD2. Trimming removed 0 bases from V and 5 bases from J; junction bases left unmatched: 3. Germline V gene data show CDR1 as LGHNA and CDR2 as YNFKEQ. This CDR3 has 14 residues. In DNA form, the CDR3 reads TGTGCCAGCAGCCAAGATGGGACTAGAGACGAGCAGTACTTC. This encodes CASSQDGTRDEQYF.

This clonotype was recorded many times. The CDR3 nucleotides are TGTGCCAGCAGTTCGGGGGGGTCTGGGGAAAAACTGTTTTTT. Encoded protein: CASSSGGSGEKLFF. The chain joins TRBV11-2 to TRBJ1-4, with D tentatively TRBD1 (5 bases). V lost 6 bases to trimming and J lost 8 bases, with 16 bases between them. CDR1 is SGHAT, CDR2 FQNNGV, per germline. The CDR3 runs 14 residues.

The gene calls are TRBV30 and TRBJ1-1; 8 bases match TRBD1. The CDR3 runs 13 residues. Unmatched junction bases numbered 3, after V lost 1 base and J lost 5 bases. The germline CDR1 and CDR2 sequences are GTSNPN and SVGIG (reference sequence). The CDR3 bases are TGTGCCTGGAGTGGACAGGGGTGGACTGAAGCTTTCTTT. This codes for CAWSGQGWTEAFF.

Concerning this clonotype itself: At one end, the junction sequence differs from germline, possibly due to a read error. The V gene is TRBV29-1, the J gene TRBJ2-4; D unresolved. CDR1 and CDR2 (germline): SQVTM, ANQGSEA. The CDR3 loop spans 12 amino acids. The chain's CDR3 is CGVSHGRDIQYF. CDR3 in DNA: TGCGGCGTCTCACATGGACGGGACATTCAGTACTTC.

Note on this clonotype: Possible read error: a much larger clone is one base away. The chain joins TRBV11-2 to TRBJ2-7; possibly TRBD2 for D (6 bases). Per the germline V gene, CDR1 is SGHAT and CDR2 is FQNNGV. Between the trimmed V and J ends, which lost 6 bases and 5 bases, there was a span of 20 bases. CDR3 length equals 15 residues. The CDR3 nucleotides read TGTGCCAGCAGGTGGGCAGCAGGGACGGGGGACGAGCAGTACTTC. Translating gives CASRWAAGTGDEQYF. The full variable domain, completed using reference TRBV11-2 and TRBJ2-7, is EAGVAQSPRYKIIEKRQSVAFWCNPISGHATLYWYQQILGQGPKLLIQFQNNGVVDDSQLPKDRFSAERLKGVDSTLKIQPAKLEDSAVYLCASRWAAGTGDEQYFGPGTRLTVT.

The chain is built from TRBV4-1 and TRBJ2-2, with 9 bases matching TRBD1. CDR1 is MGHRA and CDR2 is YSYEKL in the germline V gene. The CDR3 totals 16 residues. The J segment lost 5 bases and the V segment lost 3 bases, leaving 7 bases of the junction unmatched. The chain's CDR3 is CASSQLGTGITGELFF. The CDR3 bases are TGCGCCAGCAGCCAGCTCGGGACAGGGATTACCGGGGAGCTGTTTTTT.

The chain uses TRBV23-1 and TRBJ1-1; D is unresolved. Being an ORF, TRBV23-1 has a function that is uncertain. The CDR3 extends over 14 amino acids. V was clipped by 6 bases and J by 4 bases, with 15 bases between them. The CDR3 loop reads CASSQGRRGTEAFF. CDR3 bases: TGCGCCAGCAGCCAAGGGCGGAGAGGCACTGAAGCTTTCTTT.

About this clonotype itself: It may be a read error: a sequence one base away is much more abundant. The rearrangement joins TRBV11-1 to TRBJ2-5; 8 nucleotides match TRBD2. The CDR3 has 14 residues. Germline V gene data show CDR1 as SGHAT and CDR2 as FQDESV (reference sequence). CDR3 in amino acids: CASSYTSGQVTQYF. The CDR3 DNA reads TGTGCCAGCAGCTATACTAGCGGCCAAGTGACCCAGTACTTC. Together with reference TRBV11-1 and TRBJ2-5, the CDR3 gives the full variable domain: EAEVAQSPRYKITEKSQAVAFWCDPISGHATLYWYRQILGQGPELLVQFQDESVVDDSQLPKDRFSAERLKGVDSTLKIQPAELGDSAMYLCASSYTSGQVTQYFGPGTRLLVL.

In regard to this clonotype: A much larger clone lies a single base off, so this may be a read error. V gene TRBV11-2 combines with J gene TRBJ1-6, with D unresolved. Germline CDR1 and CDR2: SGHAT and FQNNGV. This CDR3 is 12 amino acids long. Written as DNA, the CDR3 is TGTGCCTGCAGCTTGAGTAATTTACCCCTCCACTTT. Translated, it gives CACSLSNLPLHF.

There are many counts of this clonotype. J is TRBJ2-1 and V is TRBV10-1; D tentatively fits TRBD1 or TRBD2 (5 bases each). V was cut by 3 bases and J by 7 bases, with 7 bases left in between. The germline V gene encodes CDR1 WNHNN and CDR2 SYGVQD (reference sequence). The CDR3 runs to 12 residues. Written as DNA, the CDR3 is TGCGCCAGCAGTGAATGGGGGAATGAGCAGTTCTTC. Its translation is CASSEWGNEQFF.

On this clonotype itself: One end of the junction is discordant with germline, which a read error may explain. This chain links TRBV11-2 with TRBJ2-2, with 8 positions matching TRBD2. Germline loops: CDR1 SGHAT, CDR2 FQNNGV. This CDR3 region has 18 residues. The CDR3: CASSFRGLVGVKTGELLF. CDR3 nucleotide sequence: TGTGCCAGCAGCTTCCGGGGACTAGTGGGAGTGAAGACCGGGGAGCTGCTTTTT. Looking up the rest from reference TRBV11-2 and TRBJ2-2 gives the full variable domain: EAGVAQSPRYKIIEKRQSVAFWCNPISGHATLYWYQQILGQGPKLLIQFQNNGVVDDSQLPKDRFSAERLKGVDSTLKIQPAKLEDSAVYLCASSFRGLVGVKTGELLFGEGSRLTVL.

V is TRBV4-1 and J is TRBJ2-2, with 9 bases lining up with TRBD2. This CDR3 region has 17 residues. Germline values: CDR1 MGHRA, CDR2 YSYEKL. V dropped 4 bases and J dropped 3; count of bases not matched to a gene: 9. The CDR3 sequence is CASSLTTSGSDTGELFF. The DNA of the CDR3 is TGCGCCAGCAGCCTTACGACTAGCGGCAGTGACACCGGGGAGCTGTTTTTT.